Only one count was recorded for the clone carrying this T cell receptor beta chain. The sample belongs to a study of T cell clones after liver transplantation. The wider study: Liver transplant recipients had immunosuppression withdrawal attempted within 2 years. Post-transplant blood was tracked for graft-donor-reactive T cell clones identified in a pre-transplant mixed lymphocyte reaction.

Clones were read by immunoSEQ multiplex PCR, and TCRdb kept only the in-frame ones, dropping some. The table includes around 110,000 clones, around nine tenths detected once. The CDR3 runs 18 residues. CDR1 is MNHNS and CDR2 is SASEGT in the germline V gene. V was cut by 0 bases and J by 0 bases, with 15 bases left in between. The chain is built from TRBV6-1 and TRBJ1-5; no definite D call. This receptor was obtained from a human patient who received a liver transplant. Some T cells may have come from the graft donor. The sequencing used CD4+ T cells from blood, collected 12 months after liver transplant. The CDR3 loop reads CASSEAPLILNSNQPQHF. CDR3 nucleotides: TGTGCCAGCAGTGAAGCTCCCCTCATACTAAATAGCAATCAGCCCCAGCATTTT.